Listed here are 26 T cell receptor beta chains from one sample, sequenced in a study of OX40 agonist ivuxolimab in advanced cancers. Sequencing was performed with immunoSEQ multiplex PCR; in TCRdb, only in-frame clones are kept and a portion is missing. The sample shows some 74,000 clones, approximately 82% of them seen only once. Source: CD4+ or CD8+ T cells sorted from blood, taken in a trial of the OX40 agonist ivuxolimab. Receptor source: an adult with an advanced solid tumor such as melanoma, head and neck, liver or kidney cancer.

This CDR3 reads CASSAGTGPRTQYF. CDR3 DNA sequence: TGTGCCAGCAGCGCGGGGACTGGTCCCCGGACCCAGTACTTC. The V gene is TRBV5-4, the J gene TRBJ2-5, with a weak D call TRBD2 (6 bases). CDR3 length: 14 amino acids. V was clipped by 4 bases and J by 7 bases, with 17 bases between them. The germline gives CDR1 SGHNT, CDR2 YYREEE (reference sequence).

In DNA form, the CDR3 reads TGTGCCAGCAAGGAGGGGAAAAAGACCCAGTACTTC. Amino acid sequence: CASKEGKKTQYF. The J gene is TRBJ2-5, the V gene TRBV28; tentative D call: TRBD2 (6 bases). The length of the CDR3 is 12 residues. Germline CDR1 reads MDHEN; CDR2 reads SYDVKM. The V gene lost 7 bases and the J gene lost 6 bases, with 12 bases spanning the gap.

The chain joins TRBV10-3 to TRBJ1-2; 10 bases map to TRBD1. Trimming at V came to 4 bases and at J to 5 bases, leaving 10 bases not matched to a gene. The CDR3 extends over 16 amino acids. The V gene's germline CDR1 is ENHRY and CDR2 SYGVKD. The CDR3 here is CAISGWRQGARYGYTF. For the CDR3, the DNA is TGTGCCATCAGTGGATGGAGACAGGGGGCTCGATATGGCTACACCTTC.

V usage is TRBV7-2 and J usage is TRBJ2-3, with a weak D call TRBD2 (6 bases). Germline V CDR1 and CDR2: SGHTA, FQGNSA. The CDR3 sequence is 15 residues long. Trimming removed 3 bases from V and 2 bases from J, with 12 bases in between. The CDR3 nucleotides are TGTGCCAGCAGCTTCTATAGCGGAGCCACAGATACGCAGTATTTT. Translated, it gives CASSFYSGATDTQYF.

V gene TRBV27 combines with J gene TRBJ2-6; perhaps TRBD2 as D (5 bases). The CDR3 covers 13 residues. Trimming stripped 7 bases from V and 4 bases from J, with 8 bases between. Germline CDR1 and CDR2: MNHEY and SMNVEV (reference sequence). The chain's CDR3 is CASKAEGANVLTF. CDR3 nucleotides: TGTGCCAGCAAAGCGGAGGGGGCCAACGTCCTGACTTTC.

The chain joins TRBV7-9 to TRBJ2-2; D unresolved. The CDR3 spans 14 residues. The V gene's germline CDR1 is SEHNR and CDR2 FQNEAQ (reference sequence). V was clipped by 3 bases and J by 2 bases, with 7 bases between them. CDR3 residues: CASSLLGNTGELFF. CDR3 sequence (DNA): TGTGCCAGCAGCTTGCTCGGAAACACCGGGGAGCTGTTTTTT. Drawing the rest from reference TRBV7-9 and TRBJ2-2, the complete variable domain is DTGVSQNPRHKITKRGQNVTFRCDPISEHNRLYWYRQTLGQGPEFLTYFQNEAQLEKSRLLSDRFSAERPKGSFSTLEIQRTEQGDSAMYLCASSLLGNTGELFFGEGSRLTVL.

The chain uses TRBV11-1 and TRBJ2-2, with 7 bases lining up with TRBD1. In germline, CDR1 is SGHAT, CDR2 FQDESV (reference sequence). V was pared by 6 bases and J by 1 base, with 14 bases of the junction left unmatched. The CDR3 length is 18 residues. CDR3 in amino acids: CASRYPRGRDRNTGELFF. The CDR3 coding sequence is TGTGCCAGCAGGTATCCACGGGGCCGGGACAGGAACACCGGGGAGCTGTTTTTT.

This chain uses TRBV28 with TRBJ2-3; TRBD1 matches at 8 bases. Trimming cost V 2 bases and J 4 bases; bases outside gene matches: 2. CDR1 and CDR2 from the germline V gene are MDHEN and SYDVKM. This CDR3 has 14 amino acids. The CDR3: CASSLQGASDTQYF. DNA for the CDR3: TGTGCCAGCAGTTTACAGGGGGCCTCAGATACGCAGTATTTT.

The chain joins TRBV19 to TRBJ1-6, with D perhaps matching TRBD1 (6 bases). This CDR3 is 17 amino acids long. Germline V gene data show CDR1 as LNHDA and CDR2 as SQIVND (reference sequence). Trimming left V 8 bases short and J 6 bases short, with 23 bases between. Here the CDR3 DNA reads TGTGCCAGTGCCGGGACCGGAGGGGGAAGTGGTAATTCACCCCTCCACTTT. It is translated as CASAGTGGGSGNSPLHF.

This clone was observed a single time. The V gene is TRBV7-2, the J gene TRBJ2-6; D possibly corresponds to TRBD1 (6 bases). Germline assignment: CDR1 SGHTA and CDR2 FQGNSA. The CDR3 has 18 amino acids. The V end lost 3 bases, the J end lost 2 bases, and 17 bases lay between the germline ends. Written as DNA, the CDR3 is TGTGCCAGCAGCTTCTTGTTGGGGGCCGGGACTGGGGCCAACGTCCTGACTTTC. Protein product: CASSFLLGAGTGANVLTF.

The rearrangement uses TRBV14 and TRBJ2-5; 8 bases align to TRBD2. V lost 8 bases, J lost 5 bases, and 4 bases stayed unmatched. The CDR3 is 12 residues long. Germline loops: CDR1 SGHDN, CDR2 FVKESK. In DNA form, the CDR3 reads TGTGCCAGCGGGACTAGTAGGGAGACCCAGTACTTC. It translates to CASGTSRETQYF.

This chain connects TRBV2 to TRBJ2-3; the match to TRBD1 covers 8 bases. In germline, CDR1 is SNHLY, CDR2 FYNNEI. V trimming: 5 bases; J trimming: 6 bases; junction bases outside the gene matches: 10. This CDR3 is 15 amino acids long. CDR3 in DNA: TGTGCCAGCAGTACCCGACAGGGGATACGGGATACGCAGTATTTT. This codes for CASSTRQGIRDTQYF.

This chain joins TRBV7-9 and TRBJ1-5; D ambiguous. The CDR3 covers 12 residues. Trimming left V 5 bases short and J 6 bases short, with 8 bases between. Germline-derived CDR1 and CDR2 are SEHNR and FQNEAQ (reference sequence). The CDR3 DNA sequence: TGTGCCAGCAGCGTAGGGTTTCAGCCCCAGCATTTT. Translated: CASSVGFQPQHF.

The V gene is TRBV19, the J gene TRBJ1-5, with TRBD1 matching over 8 bases. The CDR3 contains 16 residues. The V gene's germline CDR1 is LNHDA and CDR2 SQIVND (reference sequence). With V trimmed by 6 bases and J by 2 bases, 9 bases remained unmatched. The CDR3 coding sequence is TGTGCCAGTAGGACCCAGGGGGCGGGAGGCAATCAGCCCCAGCATTTT. Its translation is CASRTQGAGGNQPQHF. Looking up the rest from reference TRBV19 and TRBJ1-5 gives the full variable domain: DGGITQSPKYLFRKEGQNVTLSCEQNLNHDAMYWYRQDPGQGLRLIYYSQIVNDFQKGDIAEGYSVSREKKESFPLTVTSAQKNPTAFYLCASRTQGAGGNQPQHFGDGTRLSIL.

The chain couples TRBV19 to TRBJ2-3; 8 bases agree with TRBD1. V lost 0 bases to trimming and J lost 2 bases; unmatched junction nucleotides: 7. The CDR3 length is 17 residues. Per germline, CDR1 LNHDA and CDR2 SQIVND (reference sequence). The CDR3 sequence: CASSIDSGGAFTDTQYF. DNA of the CDR3: TGTGCCAGTAGTATAGATTCAGGGGGCGCCTTCACAGATACGCAGTATTTT.

The CDR3 DNA is TGTGCCAGCAGTTTCCCGGGACAGGGGTATAGCTACACCTTC. Amino acid sequence: CASSFPGQGYSYTF. J is TRBJ1-2 and V is TRBV28, with TRBD1 matching over 10 bases. Germline CDR1 MDHEN, CDR2 SYDVKM. V dropped 3 bases and J dropped 9; count of bases not matched to a gene: 7. This CDR3 is built from 14 residues.

V usage is TRBV4-1 and J usage is TRBJ2-1; TRBD2 matches at 8 bases. This CDR3 region has 19 residues. Germline V gives CDR1 MGHRA, CDR2 YSYEKL. V was clipped by 4 bases and J by 1 base; unmatched bases: 15. The CDR3, as DNA: TGCGCCAGCAGCCGTGGAGGACTAGCCCGATTCGGGTCCTACAATGAGCAGTTCTTC. It specifies CASSRGGLARFGSYNEQFF.

This clone is a singleton in its sample. The chain recombines TRBV7-3 with TRBJ2-5; TRBD2 might be the D (6 bases). This CDR3 comprises 18 residues. V gave up 4 bases and J gave up 1 base, with 22 bases separating them. Germline CDR1 reads SGHTA; CDR2 reads FQGTGA. As DNA, the CDR3 is TGTGCCAGCAGCTCCGTTGGGTATAAGGGCGGGGTCCAAGAGACCCAGTACTTC. Residues: CASSSVGYKGGVQETQYF.

This clone was picked up a small number of times. The chain has TRBV27 and TRBJ2-7; D possibly matches TRBD1 or TRBD2 (5 bases each). Trimming shortened V by 3 bases and J by 5 bases, and 11 bases separated the two germline ends. The CDR3 runs 13 residues. Germline V gives CDR1 MNHEY, CDR2 SMNVEV (reference sequence). The DNA for the CDR3 is TGTGCCAGCAGTTTGTGGGGGTCCAACGAGCAGTACTTC. Its protein is CASSLWGSNEQYF.

The chain joins TRBV2 to TRBJ2-7; TRBD2 might be the D (6 bases). CDR1 and CDR2 (germline): SNHLY, FYNNEI. V was trimmed by 1 base and J by 11 bases, leaving 12 bases between them. CDR3 size: 12 residues. The CDR3 sequence is CASSEGAGRKYF. CDR3 DNA sequence: TGTGCCAGCAGTGAAGGGGCAGGGAGGAAGTACTTC.

The chain couples TRBV6-6 to TRBJ2-7, with D perhaps matching TRBD1 or TRBD2 (5 bases each). CDR3 length: 14 amino acids. With 6 bases removed from V and 3 bases from J, the gap between germline ends came to 15 bases. Germline V gene lookup returns CDR1 MNHNY and CDR2 SVGAGI (reference sequence). CDR3 nucleotide sequence: TGTGCCAGCAGCCTGTACCGGGACGGCTACGAGCAGTACTTC. Protein: CASSLYRDGYEQYF.

This rearrangement joins TRBV5-5 to TRBJ1-3, with 12 positions matching TRBD1. V lost 1 base and J lost 0; bases outside the gene matches: 5. The CDR3 is 18 residues long. CDR1 is SGHKS, CDR2 YYEKEE, per germline (reference sequence). The CDR3 loop is CASSLTGQGALSGNTIYF. The CDR3 nucleotides read TGTGCCAGCAGCTTGACGGGACAGGGGGCTCTCTCTGGAAACACCATATATTTT. The full variable domain, its missing parts supplied by reference TRBV5-5 and TRBJ1-3, is DAGVTQSPTHLIKTRGQQVTLRCSPISGHKSVSWYQQVLGQGPQFIFQYYEKEERGRGNFPDRFSARQFPNYSSELNVNALLLGDSALYLCASSLTGQGALSGNTIYFGEGSWLTVV.

The V and J genes are TRBV18 and TRBJ2-1; perhaps D is TRBD1 or TRBD2 (6 bases each). Germline assignment: CDR1 KGHSH and CDR2 LQKENI. V lost 0 bases and J lost 6, with 12 bases in between. The CDR3 sequence is 15 residues long. This chain's CDR3 is CASSPPTGALNEQFF. CDR3 nucleotides: TGTGCCAGCTCACCACCAACGGGGGCCCTCAATGAGCAGTTCTTC.

The chain joins TRBV7-8 to TRBJ2-2; D gene ambiguous. Germline V lookup: CDR1 SGHVS, CDR2 FQNEAQ. Trimming shortened V by 1 base and J by 3 bases, and 3 bases separated the two germline ends. The CDR3 has 13 residues. The CDR3 DNA sequence: TGTGCCAGCAGCTTAGTGGACACCGGGGAGCTGTTTTTT. This sequence encodes CASSLVDTGELFF.

The chain carries TRBV6-6 and TRBJ1-3; no definite D call. Trimming pared 6 bases from V and 1 base from J, leaving 7 bases between. This CDR3 has 13 residues. CDR1 and CDR2 (germline): MNHNY, SVGAGI (reference sequence). CDR3 DNA: TGTGCCAGCAGCGCGGGGTCTGGAAACACCATATATTTT. This gives the protein CASSAGSGNTIYF.

CDR3 bases: TGTGCCAGCAGCGTCCAGGGGAAGAATTATGAAAAACTGTTTTTT. It translates to CASSVQGKNYEKLFF. The chain is built from TRBV9 and TRBJ1-4; TRBD1 is a possible D gene (6 bases). V gave up 2 bases and J gave up 6 bases, with 14 bases separating them. The germline V gene encodes CDR1 SGDLS and CDR2 YYNGEE. The CDR3 is made up of 15 amino acids.